This is a list of T cell receptor beta chains from one sample in a study of beta chain features in type 1 diabetes. Assay used: immunoSEQ multiplex PCR; TCRdb lists only in-frame clones, some missing. The profile covers about 150,000 clones, with around 10% appearing a single time and about 1.9% taken by the ten largest. Sequencing used central memory CD4+ T cells from blood. These receptors all come from a man between 18 and 35 years old in good health. Each CDR3 is given with its conserved first and last residue. A D gene is named only where the DNA matches it firmly. Clone size appears in some rows only: once, few, many, or a class for an expanded clone.

CDR3: CASTPGGRGTDTQYF; DNA: TGTGCCAGCACCCCAGGGGGGAGGGGTACAGATACGCAGTATTTT; D: -; V: TRBV7-2; J: TRBJ2-3; size: few
CDR3: CASSRGNNNSPLHF; DNA: TGCGCCAGCAGCAGGGGGAACAATAATTCACCCCTCCACTTT; D: -; V: TRBV5-1; J: TRBJ1-6; size: -
CDR3: CASSLVAGMQETQYF; DNA: TGTGCCAGCAGCTTAGTTGCAGGGATGCAAGAGACCCAGTACTTC; D: -; V: TRBV7-7; J: TRBJ2-5; size: few
CDR3: CASSLLGGRTDTQYF; DNA: TGTGCCAGCAGCTTATTGGGGGGCCGCACAGATACGCAGTATTTT; D: -; V: TRBV7-3; J: TRBJ2-3; size: -
CDR3: CASSSTGTITGELFF; DNA: TGTGCCAGCAGCTCGACCGGGACTATCACCGGGGAGCTGTTTTTT; D: TRBD2; V: TRBV7-3; J: TRBJ2-2; size: many
CDR3: CSASSEYGYTF; DNA: TGCAGTGCTAGTTCGGAGTATGGCTACACCTTC; D: -; V: TRBV20-1; J: TRBJ1-2; size: few
CDR3: CASSRGPANEQFF; DNA: TGTGCCAGCAGCAGAGGTCCTGCGAATGAGCAGTTCTTC; D: -; V: TRBV9; J: TRBJ2-1; size: -
CDR3: CASSFLAEETQYF; DNA: TGTGCCAGCAGCTTCCTAGCGGAAGAGACCCAGTACTTC; D: TRBD2; V: TRBV5-6; J: TRBJ2-5; size: few
CDR3: CASSPIRGMNTEAFF; DNA: TGTGCCAGCAGCCCCATTAGGGGTATGAACACTGAAGCTTTCTTT; D: -; V: TRBV9; J: TRBJ1-1; size: -
CDR3: CASSSGHPAYEQYF; DNA: TGCGCCAGCAGCTCCGGACACCCTGCCTACGAGCAGTACTTC; D: -; V: TRBV5-1; J: TRBJ2-7; size: -
CDR3: CASSLPGASGGYTF; DNA: TGTGCCAGCAGCCTTCCAGGGGCGAGCGGTGGCTACACCTTC; D: -; V: TRBV16; J: TRBJ1-2; size: few
CDR3: CATSRAPKADTQYF; DNA: TGTGCCACCAGCAGAGCTCCCAAGGCGGATACGCAGTATTTT; D: -; V: TRBV15; J: TRBJ2-3; size: -